The 24 T cell receptor beta chains below were found in one sample sequenced in a study of T cell repertoires in cytomegalovirus infection. TCRdb re-called the reads with MiXCR, one entry per CDR3 protein. The table has about 740,000 distinct CDR3 sequences, roughly a third seen once. Sequenced material: PBMCs. Receptors originate from a human donor in good health (CMV status not recorded). Some clones in this sample may be carry-over from other donors' samples.

This clonotype turned up a few times. The chain has TRBV28 and TRBJ2-7; TRBD1 is a possible D gene (6 bases). CDR3 length: 17 amino acids. The germline V gene has CDR1 MDHEN and CDR2 SYDVKM. The V end was cut by 3 bases, the J end by 3 bases, with 21 bases between. The DNA for the CDR3 is TGTGCCAGCAGTTTCGCCGTCCGGCAGGGGTTCTTCTACGAGCAGTACTTC. Translation: CASSFAVRQGFFYEQYF.

J is TRBJ2-2 and V is TRBV6-1, with no clear D. The germline V gene has CDR1 MNHNS and CDR2 SASEGT. With 6 bases removed from V and 5 bases from J, the gap between germline ends came to 10 bases. This CDR3 region has 13 residues. CDR3 amino acids: CASSPLATGELFF. The DNA for the CDR3 is TGTGCCAGCAGCCCGCTGGCTACCGGGGAGCTGTTTTTT.

This clonotype turned up a few times. The genes are TRBV28 and TRBJ1-6, with no clear D. This CDR3 contains 14 residues. Looked up from germline, CDR1 is MDHEN and CDR2 is SYDVKM. The V and J ends lost 4 bases and 9 bases respectively, with 13 bases between them. The CDR3 coding sequence is TGTGCCAGCAGTTGGGCCATCGCGGGTTCACCCCTCCACTTT. This gives the protein CASSWAIAGSPLHF.

The V call is TRBV19, the J call TRBJ2-7, with D perhaps TRBD1 (6 bases). V was shortened by 6 bases and J by 7 bases, with 16 bases between the two germline ends. CDR3 size: 13 residues. Germline CDR1 and CDR2: LNHDA and SQIVND (reference sequence). The CDR3 reads CASSVPPGEEQYF. CDR3 DNA sequence: TGTGCCAGTAGCGTTCCACCAGGGGAAGAGCAGTACTTC.

The table lists this clonotype with a few counts. The chain recombines TRBV10-3 with TRBJ1-1, with TRBD1 matching 8 bases. The CDR3 has 14 residues. With V trimmed by 6 bases and J by 4 bases, 7 bases remained unmatched. Germline values: CDR1 ENHRY, CDR2 SYGVKD. Here the CDR3 reads CAIRKGQGVTEAFF. DNA of the CDR3: TGTGCCATCAGGAAAGGACAGGGCGTCACTGAAGCTTTCTTT.

The genes are TRBV5-4 and TRBJ2-1; 14 bases line up with TRBD2. V gave up 0 bases and J gave up 2 bases; unmatched junction bases: 1. This CDR3 is 17 amino acids long. Germline CDR1 reads SGHNT; CDR2 reads YYREEE (reference sequence). The CDR3 loop reads CASSLGTSGGPYNEQFF. In DNA, the CDR3 is TGTGCCAGCAGCTTGGGGACTAGCGGGGGGCCCTACAATGAGCAGTTCTTC. The complete variable domain, with remaining parts taken from reference TRBV5-4 and TRBJ2-1, reads ETGVTQSPTHLIKTRGQQVTLRCSSQSGHNTVSWYQQALGQGPQFIFQYYREEENGRGNFPPRFSGLQFPNYSSELNVNALELDDSALYLCASSLGTSGGPYNEQFFGPGTRLTVL.

For this clonotype: With a much larger clone just one base away, this may be a read error. This CDR3 fails to terminate in the conserved phenylalanine or tryptophan, so it likely reflects a read error. The CDR3 loop reads CASSVRSGVAYNEQFL. CDR3 in DNA: TGTGCTAGCAGCGTTAGGTCCGGTGTTGCTTACAATGAGCAGTTCTTA. The V and J genes are TRBV7-6 and TRBJ2-1; D ambiguous. CDR1 is SGHVS, CDR2 FNYEAQ, per germline. The CDR3 is 16 amino acids.

The V and J genes are TRBV7-2 and TRBJ1-1; TRBD1 might be the D (6 bases). CDR3 length: 14 amino acids. CDR1 is SGHTA, CDR2 FQGNSA, per germline. V was pared by 7 bases and J by 2 bases, with 14 bases between. The CDR3: CASINPDSNTEAFF. The CDR3 nucleotides are TGTGCCAGCATAAATCCGGACAGCAACACTGAAGCTTTCTTT.

This clonotype showed up just a few times. The rearrangement links TRBV28 to TRBJ2-2, with D possibly being TRBD1 (6 bases). CDR3 length: 14 amino acids. Germline assignment: CDR1 MDHEN and CDR2 SYDVKM. V lost 7 bases to trimming and J lost 5 bases, with 14 bases between them. In DNA, the CDR3 is TGTGCCAGCATTTCCACAGGGCGGACCGGGGAGCTGTTTTTT. Its protein is CASISTGRTGELFF.

This rearrangement joins TRBV18 to TRBJ2-3; 9 bases align to TRBD1. This CDR3 is 14 amino acids long. V was pared by 8 bases and J by 4 bases, with 7 bases of the junction left unmatched. From germline, CDR1 is KGHSH and CDR2 LQKENI. In DNA form, the CDR3 reads TGTGCCAGCAATCGGGACAGGGAGGCAGATACGCAGTATTTT. Its translation: CASNRDREADTQYF.

Only a few counts were recorded for this clonotype. The rearrangement joins TRBV14 to TRBJ1-1; the D is unclear. The CDR3 contains 17 residues. Trimming pared 2 bases from V and 3 bases from J, leaving 19 bases between. Per germline, CDR1 SGHDN and CDR2 FVKESK. The CDR3 sequence is CASSQLSSEGWDTEAFF. The CDR3, as DNA: TGTGCCAGCAGCCAATTATCTTCCGAGGGCTGGGACACTGAAGCTTTCTTT.

CDR3 amino acids: CASSLSGQDLNTEAFF. The CDR3 nucleotides read TGTGCCAGCAGTTTATCTGGACAGGACCTGAACACTGAAGCTTTCTTT. The V gene is TRBV27, the J gene TRBJ1-1, with 7 nucleotides matching TRBD1. CDR3 length: 16 residues. Germline V gene sequence: CDR1 MNHEY, CDR2 SMNVEV (reference sequence). The V segment lost 0 bases and the J segment 0 bases; nucleotides outside the gene matches: 4.

On this clonotype itself: One junction end does not reproduce the germline sequence, and a read error may be involved. This chain links TRBV7-2 with TRBJ2-7, with D unclear. Germline V gives CDR1 SGHTA, CDR2 FQGNSA. The CDR3 loop spans 15 amino acids. The CDR3 DNA reads as TGTGCCAGCAGCTTAGGGTCCAGCGCATACTACGAGAAGTCCTTC. Amino acid sequence: CASSLGSSAYYEKSF.

This chain uses TRBV27 with TRBJ2-7, with 9 bases lining up with TRBD2. Germline V gives CDR1 MNHEY, CDR2 SMNVEV (reference sequence). The V and J ends lost 3 bases and 6 bases, in that order; junction bases with no gene match: 6. The CDR3 length is 14 residues. Here the CDR3 reads CASSFGTSFGEQYF. CDR3 nucleotide sequence: TGTGCCAGCAGTTTCGGGACTAGCTTCGGCGAGCAGTACTTC.

The chain links TRBV12-3 or TRBV12-4 to TRBJ2-3, with a possible D match to TRBD2 (5 bases). There are 13 residues in the CDR3. V lost 5 bases to trimming and J lost 7 bases, with 13 bases between them. The CDR3 reads CASSTRFGNTQYF. CDR3 coding DNA: TGTGCCAGCAGTACTAGATTTGGAAATACGCAGTATTTT.

A word on this clonotype: Relative to the germline gene, one junction end is altered; a read error may explain this. V gene TRBV5-5 combines with J gene TRBJ2-3; TRBD2 aligns across 14 bases. Germline V gives CDR1 SGHKS, CDR2 YYEKEE (reference sequence). The CDR3 totals 16 residues. The CDR3 loop is CASSRGTSGSTDKQYF. CDR3 sequence (DNA): TGTGCCAGCAGCAGAGGGACTAGCGGGAGCACAGATAAGCAGTATTTT.

With respect to this clonotype: The junction departs from the called germline gene at one end, perhaps through a read error. The chain carries TRBV7-9 and TRBJ1-3; 7 positions agree with TRBD1. Germline CDR1 SEHNR, CDR2 FQNEAQ (reference sequence). This CDR3 has 15 amino acids. The CDR3 coding sequence is TGTGACAGCTGCCCGCTCAGGGGGAAAGGAAACACCATATATTTT. Translating it yields CDSCPLRGKGNTIYF. The whole variable domain, filled in from reference TRBV7-9 and TRBJ1-3, reads DTGVSQNPRHKITKRGQNVTFRCDPISEHNRLYWYRQTLGQGPEFLTYFQNEAQLEKSRLLSDRFSAERPKGSFSTLEIQRTEQGDSAMYLCDSCPLRGKGNTIYFGEGSWLTVV.

This clonotype appeared once. The chain recombines TRBV7-9 with TRBJ2-5, with 12 bases aligning to TRBD2. V lost 4 bases, J lost 3 bases, and 3 bases stayed unmatched. This CDR3 comprises 15 residues. Germline loops: CDR1 SEHNR, CDR2 FQNEAQ (reference sequence). The CDR3 reads CASSSTSGGEETQYF. CDR3 sequence (DNA): TGTGCCAGCAGCTCGACTAGCGGGGGCGAAGAGACCCAGTACTTC.

In the case of this clonotype: This sequence may be a read error, since a much larger clone differs from it by one base. The J gene is TRBJ2-7, the V gene TRBV7-6; D is unclear. CDR1 SGHVS and CDR2 FNYEAQ come from the germline V gene. The CDR3 covers 14 residues. This chain's CDR3 is CASSLDQRSYEQHF. CDR3 DNA sequence: TGTGCCAGCAGCTTAGATCAAAGGAGCTACGAGCAGCACTTC.

The chain has TRBV6-5 and TRBJ1-5; 7 nucleotides line up with TRBD1. Per the germline V gene, CDR1 is MNHEY and CDR2 is SVGAGI. The CDR3 extends over 14 amino acids. V dropped 8 bases and J dropped 0; count of bases not matched to a gene: 4. The CDR3 DNA reads as TGTGCCAGCGGGACAGCATATAGCAATCAGCCCCAGCATTTT. It yields the protein CASGTAYSNQPQHF.

This clonotype showed up just a few times. CDR3: CAISDYGQGRVEQFF. The DNA for the CDR3 is TGTGCCATCAGTGACTACGGACAGGGTAGGGTTGAGCAGTTCTTC. The chain is built from TRBV10-3 and TRBJ2-1, with 8 bases matching TRBD1. The CDR3 contains 15 residues. V was clipped by 3 bases and J by 9 bases; unmatched bases: 10. Germline CDR1 is ENHRY and CDR2 is SYGVKD.

In this sample, this clonotype turned up a few times. This sequence joins TRBV12-3 or TRBV12-4 and TRBJ2-7; 13 bases agree with TRBD2. The CDR3 contains 18 residues. The V and J ends lost 3 bases and 6 bases, in that order; junction bases with no gene match: 14. The CDR3 loop is CASSFAVGLAGLLAEQYF. The CDR3, as DNA: TGTGCCAGCAGTTTTGCGGTGGGACTAGCGGGGTTGCTGGCCGAGCAGTACTTC.

The rearrangement links TRBV7-8 to TRBJ1-5; 7 bases match TRBD1. The germline gives CDR1 SGHVS, CDR2 FQNEAQ. This CDR3 comprises 17 residues. With V trimmed by 5 bases and J by 2 bases, 12 bases remained unmatched. CDR3 residues: CASSRDPGQRGNQPQHF. The CDR3 DNA follows: TGTGCCAGCAGCAGAGATCCGGGACAGAGAGGCAATCAGCCCCAGCATTTT.

Regarding this clonotype: This CDR3 fails to terminate in the conserved phenylalanine or tryptophan, so it likely reflects a read error. The chain combines TRBV4-2 with TRBJ1-2; TRBD1 agrees at 7 bases. Trimming at V came to 0 bases and at J to 7 bases, leaving 8 bases not matched to a gene. This CDR3 is built from 15 residues. Germline V CDR1 and CDR2: LGHNA, YNFKEQ. The CDR3 here is CASSQDRDRERGYTL. CDR3 DNA: TGTGCCAGCAGCCAAGATCGCGACAGGGAGCGTGGCTACACCTTA.